This T cell receptor (beta chain) was documented in a study of blood T cell repertoires in COVID-19. Background on the study: Nucleic acid was either cDNA or gDNA, and it came from T cells, B-cell-depleted T cells, or PBMCs.

The germline gives CDR1 SQVTM, CDR2 ANQGSEA. This CDR3 comprises 13 residues. V lost 8 bases, J lost 0 bases, and 2 bases stayed unmatched. Only one count was recorded for this clone. Sequencing used immunoSEQ multiplex PCR; TCRdb keeps in-frame clones, though not all of them. The sample contains 150,000 or so clones, over 70% of which appear only once. V and J are TRBV29-1 and TRBJ2-1; TRBD2 agrees at 9 bases. Material: PBMCs or T cells enriched from blood (not recorded which). This TCR was recovered from a woman aged 40 to 50 with acute COVID-19. The CDR3 coding sequence is TGCAGCTTTAGCGGGAGCTCCTACAATGAGCAGTTCTTC. Translation: CSFSGSSYNEQFF.